This TCR beta chain was identified during a study of human T cells and chemical hapten exposure. Study-wide context: Sensitization used 2% DPC on approximately 2 cm by approximately 2 cm upper inner arm skin. Epicutaneous patch tests delivered 0.01% DPC to the upper back, with evaluation at 6 days.

This clonotype was seen a few times. Time point here: pre-sensitization, week 0. Treatment of the sample: therapeutic diphenylcyclopropenone sensitization with weekly scalp DPC. Individual cDNA molecules in this library carried unique molecular identifiers. As originally analysed: There were a median of around 100,000 TCRs per sample, with a range from roughly 23,224 to 690,600. TCRdb re-called the RACE reads through MiXCR, storing one row per CDR3 protein. The V and J calls reflect TCRdb's pipeline rather than the authors' work. The sample shows 99,000 or so distinct CDR3 sequences, 9.5% to 14% of them seen only once. Trimming cost V 3 bases and J 0 bases, with 12 bases left between them. This CDR3 has 15 residues.

This TCR came from a woman aged 60-75 years with alopecia areata. Some clones in this sample may be carry-over from other donors' samples. The chain has TRBV23-1 and TRBJ2-7, with D tentatively TRBD1 (6 bases). TRBV23-1 is an open reading frame, and its role is uncertain. The input for sequencing was whole blood, taken in connection with sensitization to the hapten diphenylcyclopropenone (DPC). The CDR3 region is CASSHFDRSSYEQYF. The CDR3 DNA sequence: TGCGCCAGCAGTCATTTTGACAGGAGCTCCTACGAGCAGTACTTC.